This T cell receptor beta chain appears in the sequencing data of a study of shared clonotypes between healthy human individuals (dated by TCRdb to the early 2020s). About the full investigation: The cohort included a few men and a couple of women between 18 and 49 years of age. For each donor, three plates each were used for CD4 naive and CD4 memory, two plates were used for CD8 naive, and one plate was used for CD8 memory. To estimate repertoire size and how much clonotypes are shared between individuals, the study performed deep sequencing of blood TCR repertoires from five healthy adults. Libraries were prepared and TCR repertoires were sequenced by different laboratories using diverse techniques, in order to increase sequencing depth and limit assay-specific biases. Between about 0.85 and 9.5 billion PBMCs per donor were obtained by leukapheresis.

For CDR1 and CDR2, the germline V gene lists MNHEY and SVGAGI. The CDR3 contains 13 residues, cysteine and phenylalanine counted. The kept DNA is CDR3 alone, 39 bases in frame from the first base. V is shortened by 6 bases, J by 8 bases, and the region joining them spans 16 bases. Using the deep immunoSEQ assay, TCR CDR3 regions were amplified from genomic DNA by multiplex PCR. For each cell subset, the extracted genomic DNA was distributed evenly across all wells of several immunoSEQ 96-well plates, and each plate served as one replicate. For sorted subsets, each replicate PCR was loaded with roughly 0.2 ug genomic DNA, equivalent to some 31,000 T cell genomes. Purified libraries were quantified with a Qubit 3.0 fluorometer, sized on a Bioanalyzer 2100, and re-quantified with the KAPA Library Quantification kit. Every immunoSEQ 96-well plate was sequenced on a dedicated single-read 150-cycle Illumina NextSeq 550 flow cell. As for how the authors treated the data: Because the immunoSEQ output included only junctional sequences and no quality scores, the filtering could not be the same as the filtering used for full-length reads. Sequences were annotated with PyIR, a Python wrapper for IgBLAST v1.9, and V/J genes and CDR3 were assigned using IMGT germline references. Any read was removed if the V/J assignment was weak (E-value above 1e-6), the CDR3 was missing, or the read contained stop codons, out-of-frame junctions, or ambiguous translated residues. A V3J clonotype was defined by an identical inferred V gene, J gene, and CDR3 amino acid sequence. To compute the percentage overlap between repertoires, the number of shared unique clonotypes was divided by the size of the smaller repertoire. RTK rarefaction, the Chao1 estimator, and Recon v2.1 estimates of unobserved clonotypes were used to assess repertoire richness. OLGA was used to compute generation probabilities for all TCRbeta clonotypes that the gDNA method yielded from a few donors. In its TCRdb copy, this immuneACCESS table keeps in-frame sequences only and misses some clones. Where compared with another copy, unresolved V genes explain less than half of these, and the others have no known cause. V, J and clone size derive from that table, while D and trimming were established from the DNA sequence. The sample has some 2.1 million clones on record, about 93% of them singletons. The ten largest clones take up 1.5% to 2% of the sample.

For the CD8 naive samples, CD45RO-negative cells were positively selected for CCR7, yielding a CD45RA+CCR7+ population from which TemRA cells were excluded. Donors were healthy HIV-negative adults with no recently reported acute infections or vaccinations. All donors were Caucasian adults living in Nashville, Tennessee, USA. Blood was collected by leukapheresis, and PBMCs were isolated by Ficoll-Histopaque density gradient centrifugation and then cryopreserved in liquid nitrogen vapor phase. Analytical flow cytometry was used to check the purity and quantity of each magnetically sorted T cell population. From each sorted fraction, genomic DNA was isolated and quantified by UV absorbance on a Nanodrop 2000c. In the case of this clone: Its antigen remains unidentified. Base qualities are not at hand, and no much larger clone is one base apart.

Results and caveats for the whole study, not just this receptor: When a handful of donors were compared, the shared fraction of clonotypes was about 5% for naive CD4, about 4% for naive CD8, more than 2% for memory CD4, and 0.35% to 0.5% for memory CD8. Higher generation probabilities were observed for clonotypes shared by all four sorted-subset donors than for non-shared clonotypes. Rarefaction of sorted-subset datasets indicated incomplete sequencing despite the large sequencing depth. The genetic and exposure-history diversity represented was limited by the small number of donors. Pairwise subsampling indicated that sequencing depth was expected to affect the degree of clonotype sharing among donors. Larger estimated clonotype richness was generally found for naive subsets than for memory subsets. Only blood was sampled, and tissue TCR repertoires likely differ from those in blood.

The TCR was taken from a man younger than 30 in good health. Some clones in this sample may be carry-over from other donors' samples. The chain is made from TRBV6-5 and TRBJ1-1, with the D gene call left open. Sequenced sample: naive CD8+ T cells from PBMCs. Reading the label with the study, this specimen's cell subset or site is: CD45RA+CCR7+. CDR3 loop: CASSQSRALEAFF. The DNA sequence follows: TGTGCCAGCAGCCAATCCCGGGCCCTCGAAGCTTTCTTT.